These T cell receptor beta chains were read from a single sample in a study of siplizumab effects on memory and regulatory T cells. Measured with immunoSEQ multiplex PCR; TCRdb has only the in-frame clones, and not every one. The table includes some 70,000 clones, over 70% detected once. Input material: Tregs sorted from blood. The receptors derive from a human donor in good health. Both conserved end residues are part of each CDR3. Fields, in order: D gene, V gene, clone size, J gene, CDR3 DNA, CDR3 protein. D genes are given only for firm matches. A clone size is listed for some rows: how often the clone was seen (once, few, many), or a class if it is expanded.

d_gene: .
v_gene: TRBV15
abundance: once
j_gene: TRBJ1-5
CDR3nt: TGTGCCACCAGCAAGGCCGGAGGGGACCAGCCCCAGCATTTT
CDR3aa: CATSKAGGDQPQHF

d_gene: TRBD2
v_gene: TRBV19
abundance: .
j_gene: TRBJ2-1
CDR3nt: TGTGCCAGTAGTATCAGGACTAGCGGGAGGGCCAGGAATGAGCAGTTCTTC
CDR3aa: CASSIRTSGRARNEQFF

d_gene: .
v_gene: TRBV2
abundance: .
j_gene: TRBJ2-7
CDR3nt: TGTGCCAGCAGTGACCGGGTCCGGATCCAGCAGTACTTC
CDR3aa: CASSDRVRIQQYF

d_gene: .
v_gene: TRBV28
abundance: many
j_gene: TRBJ2-7
CDR3nt: TGTGCCAGCAGTTTAAGGATCGGACGAAACGAGCAGTACTTC
CDR3aa: CASSLRIGRNEQYF

d_gene: TRBD1
v_gene: TRBV27
abundance: .
j_gene: TRBJ2-5
CDR3nt: TGTGCCAGCAGTCCATCGACAGGGCAATTGGCAGAGACCCAGTACTTC
CDR3aa: CASSPSTGQLAETQYF

d_gene: TRBD2
v_gene: TRBV25-1
abundance: .
j_gene: TRBJ2-1
CDR3nt: TGTGCCAGCAGTCCTGGACTAGCGGGAGGGGAGCAGTTCTTC
CDR3aa: CASSPGLAGGEQFF

d_gene: TRBD1
v_gene: TRBV29-1
abundance: once
j_gene: TRBJ1-2
CDR3nt: TGCAGCGTTGGAGCAGGGGGCCTTAACTATGGCTACACCTTC
CDR3aa: CSVGAGGLNYGYTF

d_gene: .
v_gene: TRBV19
abundance: .
j_gene: TRBJ2-3
CDR3nt: TGTGCCAGTAGTCTGGCGGTTAGCACAGATACGCAGTATTTT
CDR3aa: CASSLAVSTDTQYF

d_gene: .
v_gene: TRBV15
abundance: .
j_gene: TRBJ2-5
CDR3nt: TGTGCCACCAGCAGAGGCGTCCAAGAGACCCAGTACTTC
CDR3aa: CATSRGVQETQYF

d_gene: .
v_gene: TRBV5-6
abundance: .
j_gene: TRBJ2-1
CDR3nt: TGTGCCAGCAGCTTGGGGACCAGCTCCTACAATGAGCAGTTCTTC
CDR3aa: CASSLGTSSYNEQFF

d_gene: .
v_gene: TRBV6-1
abundance: once
j_gene: TRBJ2-3
CDR3nt: TGTGCCGCCACCTTCTCCGGGACAGATACGCAGTATTTT
CDR3aa: CAATFSGTDTQYF

d_gene: .
v_gene: TRBV28
abundance: .
j_gene: TRBJ2-1
CDR3nt: TGTGCCAGCAGTTTATGGGGACAATACAATGAGCAGTTCTTC
CDR3aa: CASSLWGQYNEQFF

d_gene: TRBD1
v_gene: TRBV6-5
abundance: .
j_gene: TRBJ1-4
CDR3nt: TGTGCCAGCAGCCGACAGGGAAGGGAAAAACTGTTTTTT
CDR3aa: CASSRQGREKLFF

d_gene: .
v_gene: TRBV6-5
abundance: .
j_gene: TRBJ2-4
CDR3nt: TGTGCCAGCATAATCTCTCCTGGAGAGAACATTCAGTACTTC
CDR3aa: CASIISPGENIQYF

d_gene: TRBD1
v_gene: TRBV29-1
abundance: .
j_gene: TRBJ1-1
CDR3nt: TGCAGCGCAGGACAGGGGGGTATGAACACTGAAGCTTTCTTT
CDR3aa: CSAGQGGMNTEAFF

d_gene: TRBD2
v_gene: TRBV2
abundance: .
j_gene: TRBJ2-1
CDR3nt: TGTGCCAGCAGCCGACTAGCGGGAGGGTACAATGAGCAGTTCTTC
CDR3aa: CASSRLAGGYNEQFF

d_gene: TRBD2
v_gene: TRBV7-3
abundance: .
j_gene: TRBJ2-3
CDR3nt: TGTGCCAGCAGCCTAACGGGGGGGAAGACAGATACGCAGTATTTT
CDR3aa: CASSLTGGKTDTQYF

d_gene: TRBD2
v_gene: TRBV7-6
abundance: .
j_gene: TRBJ2-2
CDR3nt: TGTGCCAGCACCCTCAGACTAGCGGAGAACACCGGGGAGCTGTTTTTT
CDR3aa: CASTLRLAENTGELFF

d_gene: TRBD1
v_gene: TRBV6-5
abundance: .
j_gene: TRBJ1-1
CDR3nt: TGTGCCAGCTACCGGACAGGGAACACTGAAGCTTTCTTT
CDR3aa: CASYRTGNTEAFF

d_gene: .
v_gene: TRBV11-3
abundance: .
j_gene: TRBJ2-2
CDR3nt: TGTGCCAGCAGCCCAGTCCGGACCGGGGAGCTGTTTTTT
CDR3aa: CASSPVRTGELFF

d_gene: TRBD1
v_gene: TRBV7-9
abundance: .
j_gene: TRBJ2-2
CDR3nt: TGTGCCAGCAGGAACAGGGGAGACACCGGGGAGCTGTTTTTT
CDR3aa: CASRNRGDTGELFF

d_gene: .
v_gene: TRBV7-9
abundance: .
j_gene: TRBJ1-2
CDR3nt: TGTGCCAGCAGCTCGCCGGGCTTTATTAACTATGGCTACACCTTC
CDR3aa: CASSSPGFINYGYTF

d_gene: .
v_gene: TRBV15
abundance: few
j_gene: TRBJ1-1
CDR3nt: TGTGCCACCAGCACCCCCCCCGGGGAAGCTTTCTTT
CDR3aa: CATSTPPGEAFF

d_gene: .
v_gene: TRBV29-1
abundance: .
j_gene: TRBJ1-2
CDR3nt: TGCAGCGTTGAAGTTGACAGATTCTATGGCTACACCTTC
CDR3aa: CSVEVDRFYGYTF

d_gene: .
v_gene: TRBV7-8
abundance: .
j_gene: TRBJ1-2
CDR3nt: TGTGCCAGCAGCCTTGTGGTACGGGTAAGTAGTTATGGCTACACCTTC
CDR3aa: CASSLVVRVSSYGYTF

d_gene: TRBD2
v_gene: TRBV9
abundance: .
j_gene: TRBJ2-1
CDR3nt: TGTGCCAGCAGCGTCGGGACTAGCGTTCTATCGGGTGAGCAGTTCTTC
CDR3aa: CASSVGTSVLSGEQFF

d_gene: .
v_gene: TRBV29-1
abundance: .
j_gene: TRBJ1-1
CDR3nt: TGCAGCGTTGAAGATCAATGGGGACACATAATGAACACTGAAGCTTTCTTT
CDR3aa: CSVEDQWGHIMNTEAFF

d_gene: TRBD1
v_gene: TRBV5-1
abundance: .
j_gene: TRBJ2-7
CDR3nt: TGCGCCAGCAGCCGGGGACAGGCGGGTTACGAGCAGTACTTC
CDR3aa: CASSRGQAGYEQYF

d_gene: .
v_gene: TRBV15
abundance: once
j_gene: TRBJ1-1
CDR3nt: TGTGCCACCAGCAGAGATTCGGCCGGTGACACTGAAGCTTTCTTT
CDR3aa: CATSRDSAGDTEAFF

d_gene: .
v_gene: TRBV15
abundance: .
j_gene: TRBJ1-5
CDR3nt: TGTGCCACCAGCAGGACCTGGATAGATAGCAATCAGCCCCAGCATTTT
CDR3aa: CATSRTWIDSNQPQHF

d_gene: TRBD1
v_gene: TRBV5-1
abundance: .
j_gene: TRBJ2-2
CDR3nt: TGCGCCAGCAGCTTGGACAGGGGGATGGCCGGGGAGCTGTTTTTT
CDR3aa: CASSLDRGMAGELFF

d_gene: .
v_gene: TRBV5-1
abundance: .
j_gene: TRBJ2-2
CDR3nt: TGCGCCAGTAGACTAGTCGTTACCGGGGAGCTGTTTTTT
CDR3aa: CASRLVVTGELFF

d_gene: .
v_gene: TRBV11-3
abundance: .
j_gene: TRBJ2-7
CDR3nt: TGTGCCAGCAGCACCCTCGGGACCGTTCAGGGCGAGCAGTACTTC
CDR3aa: CASSTLGTVQGEQYF

d_gene: .
v_gene: TRBV30
abundance: .
j_gene: TRBJ1-4
CDR3nt: TGTGCCTGGAGTGTACAATATGAAAAACTGTTTTTT
CDR3aa: CAWSVQYEKLFF

d_gene: .
v_gene: TRBV30
abundance: .
j_gene: TRBJ2-1
CDR3nt: TGTGCCTGGAGTCAGGGGGGCACCCTCGAGCAGTTCTTC
CDR3aa: CAWSQGGTLEQFF

d_gene: .
v_gene: TRBV2
abundance: .
j_gene: TRBJ1-4
CDR3nt: TGTGCCAGCGGAGAAGGGGGACGTAATGAAAAACTGTTTTTT
CDR3aa: CASGEGGRNEKLFF

d_gene: .
v_gene: TRBV15
abundance: .
j_gene: TRBJ2-5
CDR3nt: TGTGCCACCAGTAGAGATATTGAGACCCAGTACTTC
CDR3aa: CATSRDIETQYF

d_gene: TRBD1
v_gene: TRBV5-1
abundance: .
j_gene: TRBJ2-5
CDR3nt: TGCGCCAGCAGCTCCTCGACAGGGGGCCGAGAGACCCAGTACTTC
CDR3aa: CASSSSTGGRETQYF

d_gene: .
v_gene: TRBV18
abundance: .
j_gene: TRBJ1-4
CDR3nt: TGTGCCAGCTCACCACCGATCGGAATCCTAACTAATGAAAAACTGTTTTTT
CDR3aa: CASSPPIGILTNEKLFF

d_gene: .
v_gene: TRBV6-5
abundance: once
j_gene: TRBJ1-1
CDR3nt: TGTGCCAGCAGTCCTTGGGGAAACACTGAAGCTTTCTTT
CDR3aa: CASSPWGNTEAFF

d_gene: .
v_gene: TRBV4-1
abundance: few
j_gene: TRBJ1-5
CDR3nt: TGCGCCAGCAGCCGAGCAGAGAATCAGCCCCAGCATTTT
CDR3aa: CASSRAENQPQHF

d_gene: TRBD2
v_gene: TRBV5-1
abundance: .
j_gene: TRBJ2-1
CDR3nt: TGCGCCAGCAGCTCCGCCGGGACTAGCCTAGGGGGATGGCAGTTCTTC
CDR3aa: CASSSAGTSLGGWQFF

d_gene: .
v_gene: TRBV28
abundance: .
j_gene: TRBJ1-2
CDR3nt: TGTGCCAGCAGTTTGCGGGGGGGCTATGGCTACACCTTC
CDR3aa: CASSLRGGYGYTF

d_gene: .
v_gene: TRBV7-9
abundance: .
j_gene: TRBJ2-2
CDR3nt: TGTGCCAGCAGCTTAGGCTGGGACTTCTCCGGGGAGCTGTTTTTT
CDR3aa: CASSLGWDFSGELFF

d_gene: .
v_gene: TRBV7-9
abundance: once
j_gene: TRBJ2-1
CDR3nt: TGTGCCAGCAGCTACCTACAGGGAGGGATGTGGGACAATGAGCAGTTCTTC
CDR3aa: CASSYLQGGMWDNEQFF

d_gene: .
v_gene: TRBV11-1
abundance: .
j_gene: TRBJ2-5
CDR3nt: TGTGCCAGCAGCCCCCACAGGGTTTGGGAGACCCAGTACTTC
CDR3aa: CASSPHRVWETQYF

d_gene: .
v_gene: TRBV6-5
abundance: .
j_gene: TRBJ2-5
CDR3nt: TGTGCCAGCAGCCCTCCGGAGGGTACCCAGTACTTC
CDR3aa: CASSPPEGTQYF

d_gene: .
v_gene: TRBV27
abundance: .
j_gene: TRBJ1-1
CDR3nt: TGTGCCAGCTGGCCCACCGGAGGGAACACTGAAGCTTTCTTT
CDR3aa: CASWPTGGNTEAFF

d_gene: .
v_gene: TRBV29-1
abundance: .
j_gene: TRBJ2-7
CDR3nt: TGCAGCGTTTTAACAAGGGACCGCGGAACCTACGAGCAGTACTTC
CDR3aa: CSVLTRDRGTYEQYF

d_gene: .
v_gene: TRBV6-5
abundance: .
j_gene: TRBJ1-2
CDR3nt: TGTGCCAGCAGCCCTGGTCGCTATGGCTACACCTTC
CDR3aa: CASSPGRYGYTF

d_gene: .
v_gene: TRBV5-5
abundance: .
j_gene: TRBJ2-1
CDR3nt: TGTGCCAGCAGCCTCCCGGTTCTCTTATACAATGAGCAGTTCTTC
CDR3aa: CASSLPVLLYNEQFF

d_gene: TRBD1
v_gene: TRBV2
abundance: .
j_gene: TRBJ2-1
CDR3nt: TGTGCCAGCAGTACGGACAGGGGAACCTACAATGAGCAGTTCTTC
CDR3aa: CASSTDRGTYNEQFF

d_gene: .
v_gene: TRBV30
abundance: .
j_gene: TRBJ2-7
CDR3nt: TGTGCCTGGAGTGTAGGGTCCAGATTGATGTACTTC
CDR3aa: CAWSVGSRLMYF